This TCR beta chain was recovered during a study of T cells in Graves' hyperthyroidism and ophthalmopathy (dated by TCRdb to the late 2010s). Study-level background: Peripheral blood samples were taken at initial diagnosis, before any treatment was given. Thyroid tissue and blood T-cell repertoires from six Graves' hyperthyroidism patients were also compared in the study. Prospective prediction of ophthalmopathy was tested in an independent validation cohort of 18 to 20 hyperthyroidism patients and around 16 patients who later progressed to ophthalmopathy. To identify TCR V-J signatures that set the groups apart, the researchers used a discovery cohort of 100 patients, made up of 40 to 45 with Graves' ophthalmopathy and about 60 with stable Graves' hyperthyroidism. The paper describes TCR Vbeta CDR3 sequencing of 135 peripheral blood samples, made up of 40 to 45 ophthalmopathy patients, 70 to 75 hyperthyroidism patients and 17 progressor patients. The 90 to 100 discovery patients were randomly divided into training and test sets at a 7:3 ratio. Once sampling was done, hyperthyroidism patients were given methimazole at a starting dose of 30 mg daily, whereas ophthalmopathy patients were given high-dose intravenous methylprednisolone.

There are many counts of this clonotype. The antigen it binds to is not known. No much larger clone exists at a distance of one base, and base qualities are not known. The TCR beta CDR3 regions were amplified from RNA transcripts. The TCR CDR3 was subjected to a first round of RT-PCR using the HTBI primer set and the Qiagen OneStep RT-PCR kit. A second multiplex PCR round built the libraries, followed by size selection and purification. The libraries were sequenced on an Illumina HiSeq2000 using paired-end 100 bp reads. On the study's bioinformatics: SOAPnuke was used to process the raw data, removing reads that contained adapters or uncalled bases, had a mean Phred below 15, or lacked an exact match to the constant primer or identifier. COPE v1.2.5 was used to merge the high-quality paired reads, and each unique nucleotide sequence was defined as a clonotype. MiTCR v1.1 was used to align the clonotypes against IMGT TRBV, TRBD and TRBJ reference segments. The analysis included only V-J combinations with a frequency above 0.0001, which together covered about 99% of the repertoires. A TCS score was defined as the ratio of F50 (clonal expansion) to E x V (chaos), with BLOSUM62-based TCRdist applied between CDR3 peptides within each V-J. Welch's t-statistics and random forest reduced several hundred V-J features to about 12, which were used in a naive Bayes classifier (R e1071). In-frame beta chains were kept once TCRdb had trimmed the public reads at Q25 with fastp and called clones with MiXCR. Merged by CDR3 protein, the rows form single entries marked with the most common genes and DNA. The V and J calls reflect TCRdb's pipeline rather than the authors' work. In all, the sample holds 400,000 to 450,000 distinct CDR3 sequences, and under 15% of those were seen once. About 13% of the sample lies in the top ten.

Moderately to severely active disease, a Clinical Activity Score of at least 3, a NOSPECS grade of at least 4, and a duration under 3 months were present in ophthalmopathy patients. Patients with uncontrolled infections, other autoimmune diseases, pregnancy or lactation were excluded. Diagnoses relied on clinical symptoms, serum thyroxine and TRAb, thyroid ultrasound and orbital computed tomography. PBMCs were isolated from about 9 ml of fresh peripheral blood by Ficoll-Paque density gradient centrifugation. Total RNA was extracted with Trizol reagent, and quality was checked on an Agilent 2100 Bioanalyzer. General study outcomes and caveats: Blood samples also contained most of the expanded thyroid clonotypes (frequency above 0.001), which suggests that blood repertoires may reflect thyroid immune responses. Sample size was not statistically predetermined, and investigators were not blinded to group allocation. In validation, the model predicted progression to ophthalmopathy with approximately 71% sensitivity and about 72% specificity, a median of 6.5 months before onset. Ophthalmopathy was separated from stable hyperthyroidism by a 13 V-J signature model, with just over 85% sensitivity and about 81% specificity obtained in cross-validation and 80%/75% obtained in testing.

This sequence was found in a man between 18 and 29 years old with Graves' ophthalmopathy. Sample: blood.

The nucleotides are TGTGCCAGCAGCTTAGAGATGAAGACCCAGTACTTC. It is translated as CASSLEMKTQYF. The chain is encoded by TRBV11-3 joined to TRBJ2-5; the D gene cannot be resolved reliably. V and J lose 0 bases and 6 bases, and a span of 5 bases separates them. Including cysteine and phenylalanine, the CDR3 has 12 amino acids. Of the read, only the CDR3 DNA is kept; its 36 bases are in frame from base 1. Based on the germline V gene, the CDR1 and CDR2 sequences are SGHNT and YENEEA.